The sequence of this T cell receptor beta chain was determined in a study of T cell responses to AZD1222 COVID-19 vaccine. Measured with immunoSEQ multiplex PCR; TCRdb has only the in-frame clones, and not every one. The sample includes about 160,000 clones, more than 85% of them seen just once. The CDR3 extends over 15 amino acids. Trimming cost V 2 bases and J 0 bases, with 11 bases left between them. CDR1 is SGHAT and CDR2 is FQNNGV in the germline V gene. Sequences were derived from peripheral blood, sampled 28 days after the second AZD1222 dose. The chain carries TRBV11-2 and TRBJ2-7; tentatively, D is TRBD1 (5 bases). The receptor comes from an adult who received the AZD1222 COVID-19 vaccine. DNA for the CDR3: TGTGCCAGCAGCTTACACAGGACAACCTCCTACGAGCAGTACTTC. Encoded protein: CASSLHRTTSYEQYF.